Listed below are T cell receptor beta chains from one sample, sequenced in a study of OX40 agonist ivuxolimab in advanced cancers. Clones were read by immunoSEQ multiplex PCR, and TCRdb kept only the in-frame ones, dropping some. The sample shows fewer than 50,000 clones, 70% to 90% of them seen only once. Specimen: CD4+ or CD8+ T cells sorted from blood, collected in a trial of the OX40 agonist ivuxolimab. The receptors derive from an adult with an advanced solid tumor such as melanoma, head and neck, liver or kidney cancer. Both conserved end residues are part of each CDR3. Clone sizes are given selectively: once, few, many, or a class where the clone is expanded.

cdr3_aa | cdr3_length | j_call | clone_size | v_call
CASSVAGGMSSYEQYF | 16 | TRBJ2-7 | few | TRBV9
CASSEKTQPQHF | 12 | TRBJ1-5 | - | TRBV6-1
CASSSLTGSNSPLHF | 15 | TRBJ1-6 | once | TRBV5-1
CASSPRGGTAYNEQFF | 16 | TRBJ2-1 | - | TRBV6-4
CASTMTSGRGQAETQYF | 17 | TRBJ2-5 | - | TRBV27
CASRRGGYGNTIYF | 14 | TRBJ1-3 | few | TRBV27
CASSLRGGDTQYF | 13 | TRBJ2-3 | - | TRBV7-2
CATSRAPGTGGEEQFF | 16 | TRBJ2-1 | - | TRBV15
CASSFVGGEQYF | 12 | TRBJ2-7 | few | TRBV27
CASSETTGGETQYF | 14 | TRBJ2-5 | - | TRBV9
CASSLRREGGTDTQYF | 16 | TRBJ2-3 | - | TRBV7-3
CASSGGGHTEAFF | 13 | TRBJ1-1 | - | TRBV2
CASSLDRNTEAFF | 13 | TRBJ1-1 | once | TRBV5-8
CASSQAGSGNTIYF | 14 | TRBJ1-3 | - | TRBV4-2
CATSDRGQSYNEQFF | 15 | TRBJ2-1 | - | TRBV15
CSAIRGNTEAFF | 12 | TRBJ1-1 | - | TRBV29-1
CASSLVGDTEAFF | 13 | TRBJ1-1 | - | TRBV11-2
CASSLFSGTANFRTDTQYF | 19 | TRBJ2-3 | - | TRBV11-3
CASYPLSSYEQYF | 13 | TRBJ2-7 | - | TRBV7-2
CASSEGTTGGLEAFF | 15 | TRBJ1-1 | - | TRBV2
CASRAHRLAVYNEQFF | 16 | TRBJ2-1 | - | TRBV27
CASSRDQADQETQYF | 15 | TRBJ2-5 | - | TRBV2
CASSQDRRNTIYF | 13 | TRBJ1-3 | once | TRBV16
CATSRGALNEQFF | 13 | TRBJ2-1 | - | TRBV15
CASSEGRVGPQHF | 13 | TRBJ1-5 | once | TRBV2
CASSPDNYEQYF | 12 | TRBJ2-7 | - | TRBV5-1
CASGPGGRLTEAFF | 14 | TRBJ1-1 | - | TRBV7-9
CASTPGAGGTNEQFF | 15 | TRBJ2-1 | few | TRBV7-6